Presented here are 8 T cell receptor beta chains from one specimen sequenced in a study of regulatory T cells in long-lasting Graves disease. CDR3 regions were amplified by Arm-PCR using iRepertoire HTBI primers to build TCR beta libraries. TCRdb reprocessed the multiplex PCR reads via MiXCR and lists one record per CDR3 protein. The data hold approximately 470,000 distinct CDR3 sequences, with roughly 15% observed a single time. Time point described: newly diagnosed GD, antithyroid drugs for less than 3 months. Researchers made the TCR library from RNA that was extracted from PBMCs. These records were also assigned to another study, of T cells in Graves' hyperthyroidism and ophthalmopathy.

The source was peripheral blood mononuclear cells (PBMCs), collected at new diagnosis, from a patient treated with antithyroid drugs. The receptors were sampled from a man aged 35 to 55 with Graves disease.

This clonotype occurred a few times. The chain is built from TRBV10-3 and TRBJ2-7; D call uncertain. The CDR3 runs to 12 residues. Germline loops: CDR1 ENHRY, CDR2 SYGVKD. Trimming removed 5 bases from V and 7 bases from J, with 12 bases in between. The DNA of the CDR3 is TGTGCCATCAGTCCGGGTTTCGGGGAGCAGTACTTC. This translates into CAISPGFGEQYF.

This clonotype was seen at least ten times. The chain recombines TRBV30 with TRBJ2-3; 10 nucleotides line up with TRBD1. Unmatched junction bases numbered 7, after V lost 5 bases and J lost 5 bases. Germline CDR1 GTSNPN, CDR2 SVGIG (reference sequence). This CDR3 is built from 14 residues. The CDR3 coding sequence is TGTGCCTGGTCCCGGGACAGGGGAGGAGATACGCAGTATTTT. Protein sequence: CAWSRDRGGDTQYF.

There are many counts of this clonotype. The chain employs TRBV11-2 and TRBJ1-1, with 10 bases that match TRBD1. Losses at the gene ends were 5 bases for V and 0 bases for J; bases not matched to a gene: 6. Germline-derived CDR1 and CDR2 are SGHAT and FQNNGV. The CDR3 runs 16 residues. The CDR3 bases are TGTGCCAGCAGCACAGAAGGGACAGGGGTGAACACTGAAGCTTTCTTT. Encoded protein: CASSTEGTGVNTEAFF.

This clonotype has ten or more counts. The rearrangement links TRBV5-1 to TRBJ1-6; no reliable D call. Trimming took off 0 bases at V and 13 bases at J, with 11 bases between the two ends. Germline CDR1 is SGHRS and CDR2 is YFSETQ. CDR3 length: 13 residues. In DNA, the CDR3 is TGCGCCAGCAGCTTGGAGGCCAGAGATCCCCTCCACTTT. It codes for CASSLEARDPLHF.

This chain links TRBV12-3 or TRBV12-4 with TRBJ2-7, with D perhaps being TRBD1 or TRBD2 (5 bases each). The CDR3 is 16 amino acids. The V and J ends lost 1 base and 2 bases respectively, with 15 bases between them. Written as DNA, the CDR3 is TGTGCCAGCAGTTTAGATAGCCCGGGACCCACCTACGAGCAGTACTTC. This codes for CASSLDSPGPTYEQYF.

In this sample, this clonotype turned up a few times. The chain joins TRBV5-5 to TRBJ2-7; possibly TRBD2 for D (6 bases). V lost 4 bases, J lost 5 bases, and 16 bases lay in between. CDR1 is SGHKS, CDR2 YYEKEE, per germline (reference sequence). The CDR3 covers 14 residues. CDR3 nucleotides: TGTGCCAGCAGCGTAGCGGACATCGACCACGAGCAGTACTTC. It codes for CASSVADIDHEQYF.

This clonotype was detected ten times or more. The rearrangement joins TRBV27 to TRBJ1-6; 9 bases are a match to TRBD1. The junction had 8 bases not matched to a gene; V was cut back by 8 bases and J by 9 bases. This CDR3 region has 14 residues. Germline assignment: CDR1 MNHEY and CDR2 SMNVEV (reference sequence). The chain's CDR3 is CASSPGQGVSPLHF. DNA of the CDR3: TGTGCCAGCTCACCGGGACAGGGTGTTTCACCCCTCCACTTT.

The J gene is TRBJ2-3, the V gene TRBV5-1; 7 bases are shared with TRBD2. This CDR3 is built from 15 residues. Germline V gives CDR1 SGHRS, CDR2 YFSETQ. Unmatched junction bases numbered 6, after V lost 4 bases and J lost 1 base. CDR3 protein: CASSPKGLGTDTQYF. The CDR3 DNA reads as TGCGCCAGCAGCCCTAAAGGACTAGGCACAGATACGCAGTATTTT.